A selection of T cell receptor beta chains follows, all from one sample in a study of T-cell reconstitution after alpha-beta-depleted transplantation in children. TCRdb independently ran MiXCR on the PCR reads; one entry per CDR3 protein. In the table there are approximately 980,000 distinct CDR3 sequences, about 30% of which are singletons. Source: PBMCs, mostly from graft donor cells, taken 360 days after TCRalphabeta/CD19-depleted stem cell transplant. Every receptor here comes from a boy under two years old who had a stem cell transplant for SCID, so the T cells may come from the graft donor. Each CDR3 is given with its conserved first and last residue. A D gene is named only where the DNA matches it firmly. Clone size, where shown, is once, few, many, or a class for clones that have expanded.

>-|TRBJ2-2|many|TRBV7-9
CASSLRKQANTGELFF
TGTGCCAGCAGCTTAAGGAAACAGGCGAACACCGGGGAGCTGTTTTTT
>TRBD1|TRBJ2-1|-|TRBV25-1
CASSESKNRDRDRGVNEQFF
TGTGCCAGCAGTGAATCCAAAAATCGGGACCGGGACAGGGGTGTAAATGAGCAGTTCTTC
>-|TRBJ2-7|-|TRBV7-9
CASNFRAEALGQYF
TGTGCCAGCAACTTCAGGGCGGAAGCTCTCGGGCAGTACTTC
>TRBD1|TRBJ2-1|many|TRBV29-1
CSAGQGRNEQFF
TGCAGCGCCGGACAGGGTCGCAATGAGCAGTTCTTC
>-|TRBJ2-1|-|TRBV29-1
CSVRPPGLYSYNEQFF
TGCAGCGTTCGCCCTCCAGGGCTTTACTCCTACAATGAGCAGTTCTTC
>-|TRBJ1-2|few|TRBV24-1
CATSDFPRNYGYTF
TGTGCCACCAGTGATTTCCCGCGGAACTATGGCTACACCTTC
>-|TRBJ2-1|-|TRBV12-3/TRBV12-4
CASSLLRWEQGDNEQFF
TGTGCCAGCAGTTTATTGCGTTGGGAACAGGGCGACAATGAGCAGTTCTTC
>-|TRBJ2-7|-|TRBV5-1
CASSRGSLPHEQYF
TGCGCCAGCAGCAGGGGGAGTCTCCCCCACGAGCAGTACTTC
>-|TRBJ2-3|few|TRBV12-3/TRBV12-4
CASSLAGGTPEYF
TGTGCCAGCAGTTTAGCGGGTGGAACACCGGAGTATTTT
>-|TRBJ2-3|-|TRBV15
CATSSQISTDTQYF
TGTGCCACCAGCAGCCAGATCAGTACAGATACGCAGTATTTT
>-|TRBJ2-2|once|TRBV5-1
CASKEASNTGELFF
TGCGCCAGCAAAGAGGCGTCGAACACCGGGGAGCTGTTTTTT
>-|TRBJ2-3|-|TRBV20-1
CSASGKGDTQYF
TGCAGTGCTTCGGGCAAAGGAGATACGCAGTATTTT
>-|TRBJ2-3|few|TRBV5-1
CASSYGRALSTDTQYF
TGCGCCAGCAGCTATGGCCGGGCCCTAAGCACAGATACGCAGTATTTT
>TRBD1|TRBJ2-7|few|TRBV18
CASSRSDRGAYEQYF
TGTGCCAGCTCCCGTAGCGACAGGGGGGCCTACGAGCAGTACTTC
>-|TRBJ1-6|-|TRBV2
CASRDDGYSSYNSPLHF
TGTGCCAGCAGGGACGACGGGTACAGCTCCTATAATTCACCCCTCCACTTT
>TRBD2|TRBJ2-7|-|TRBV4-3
CASSQDRGGPPYEQYF
TGCGCCAGCAGCCAAGATCGGGGGGGGCCGCCCTACGAGCAGTACTTC
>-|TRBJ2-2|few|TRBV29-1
CSVVTPTGELFF
TGCAGCGTTGTGACCCCCACCGGGGAGCTGTTTTTT
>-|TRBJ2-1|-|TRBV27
CASSWSAGESYNEQFF
TGTGCCAGCAGTTGGTCTGCAGGGGAGTCCTACAATGAGCAGTTCTTC
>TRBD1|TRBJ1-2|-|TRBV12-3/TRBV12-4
CASSPGTGGAYGYTF
TGTGCCAGCAGTCCCGGGACAGGGGGGGCCTATGGCTACACCTTC
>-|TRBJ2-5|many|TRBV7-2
CASSLEPAKETQYF
TGTGCCAGCAGCTTAGAACCTGCGAAAGAGACCCAGTACTTC
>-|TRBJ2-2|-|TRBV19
CARGGRTGDTGELFF
TGTGCCCGCGGGGGGAGGACAGGGGACACCGGGGAGCTGTTTTTT
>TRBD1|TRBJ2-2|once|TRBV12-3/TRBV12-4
CASTLRGDRVAGELFF
TGTGCCAGCACCTTAAGGGGGGACAGGGTCGCCGGGGAGCTGTTTTTT
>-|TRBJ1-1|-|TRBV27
CASSLSYGTRNTEAFF
TGTGCCAGCAGTTTATCCTACGGGACACGGAACACTGAAGCTTTCTTT
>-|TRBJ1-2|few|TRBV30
CAWTGLGGYGYTF
TGTGCCTGGACAGGACTCGGCGGCTATGGCTACACCTTC
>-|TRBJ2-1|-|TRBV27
CASSYDGGGYNEQFF
TGTGCCAGCAGTTATGACGGGGGAGGCTACAATGAGCAGTTCTTC
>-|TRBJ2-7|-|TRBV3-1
CASSPFLIAYEQYF
TGTGCCAGCAGCCCTTTTCTGATTGCCTACGAGCAGTACTTC
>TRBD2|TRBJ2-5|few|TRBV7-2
CASSNYVGGGETQYF
TGTGCCAGCAGCAACTATGTGGGCGGGGGGGAGACCCAGTACTTC
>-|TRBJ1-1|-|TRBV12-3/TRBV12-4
CASSFDWGTEAFF
TGTGCCAGCAGTTTTGATTGGGGGACTGAAGCTTTCTTT
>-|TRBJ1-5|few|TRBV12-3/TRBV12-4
CATSSGGNQPQHF
TGTGCCACCTCATCCGGGGGCAATCAGCCCCAGCATTTT
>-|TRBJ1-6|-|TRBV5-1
CASSLGGETLHF
TGCGCCAGCAGCTTGGGGGGAGAAACCCTCCACTTT
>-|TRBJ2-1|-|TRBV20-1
CSARVDGGPYNEQFF
TGCAGTGCTAGAGTCGACGGGGGCCCCTACAATGAGCAGTTCTTC
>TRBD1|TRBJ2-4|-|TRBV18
CASSPIRQGTIQYF
TGTGCCAGCTCACCAATTCGACAGGGAACCATTCAGTACTTC
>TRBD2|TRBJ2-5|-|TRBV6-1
CASLAGYQETQYF
TGTGCCAGCCTAGCGGGGTATCAAGAGACCCAGTACTTC
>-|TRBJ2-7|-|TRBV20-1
CSASTRGGGPKGYEQYF
TGCAGTGCTAGCACCCGAGGGGGGGGGCCAAAGGGCTACGAGCAGTACTTC
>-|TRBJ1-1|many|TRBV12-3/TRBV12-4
CASSLGYVDTEAFF
TGTGCCAGCAGTTTAGGCTACGTCGACACTGAAGCTTTCTTT
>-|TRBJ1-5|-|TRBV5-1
CASSHGGELEPQHF
TGCGCCAGCTCCCACGGGGGGGAACTGGAACCCCAGCATTTT
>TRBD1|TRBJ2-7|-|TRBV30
CAWRGPGQGVYEQYF
TGTGCCTGGAGGGGACCGGGACAGGGGGTCTACGAGCAGTACTTC
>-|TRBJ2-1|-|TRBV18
CASTNLAAQGNEQFF
TGTGCCAGCACGAACCTGGCGGCGCAGGGCAATGAGCAGTTCTTC
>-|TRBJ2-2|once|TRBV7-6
CASSLGAGSQNTGELFF
TGTGCCAGCAGCTTAGGGGCGGGGTCACAAAACACCGGGGAGCTGTTTTTT
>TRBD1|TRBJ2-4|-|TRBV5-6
CASKSTGTANIQYF
TGTGCCAGCAAAAGCACTGGGACAGCCAACATTCAGTACTTC
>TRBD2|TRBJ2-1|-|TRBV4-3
CASSQEGTSENNEQFF
TGCGCCAGCAGCCAAGAGGGGACTAGCGAGAACAATGAGCAGTTCTTC
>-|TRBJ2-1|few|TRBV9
CASSVVGNNEQFF
TGTGCCAGCAGCGTAGTGGGCAACAATGAGCAGTTCTTC